The clone carrying this TCR beta chain showed up just once. Here immunoSEQ multiplex PCR was the method, and the copy in TCRdb shows in-frame clones only, minus some. The table records 95,000 to 110,000 clones, around 87% of them present only once. The data derive from a study of T cell responses to AZD1222 COVID-19 vaccine. The input for sequencing was peripheral blood, taken on day 0 of AZD1222 vaccination. This TCR came from an adult in good health.

CDR3 sequence reads: CASTLTGGAGQPQHF. The CDR3 nucleotides are TGTGCCTCCACCTTAACAGGGGGCGCTGGGCAGCCCCAGCATTTT. V usage is TRBV7-2 and J usage is TRBJ1-5; 9 bases align to TRBD1. The germline CDR1 and CDR2 sequences are SGHTA and FQGNSA. Losses at the gene ends were 11 bases for V and 7 bases for J; bases not matched to a gene: 15. This CDR3 comprises 15 residues.